These 25 T cell receptor beta chains were all obtained from the same sample, sequenced in a study of metastatic and nonmetastatic thyroid tumors. No patient received treatment before thyroid surgery. From the PCR reads, TCRdb re-called clones with MiXCR. Here the sample spans some 41,000 clones, 3.2% being singletons. Sequenced material: blood. All receptors come from a female donor with papillary thyroid cancer or a benign thyroid nodule (not recorded which). Some clones in this sample may be carry-over from other donors' samples.

This clone was seen a few times. The junction differs from germline at one of its ends, possibly a read error. The J gene is TRBJ2-1, the V gene TRBV5-1; D call uncertain. The CDR3 totals 13 residues. Germline V CDR1 and CDR2: SGHRS, YFSETQ. In DNA form, the CDR3 reads TGCGCCAACAGCTCGGGCTCCTACAATGAGCAGTTCTTC. Translation gives CANSSGSYNEQFF.

This clone was seen repeatedly, ten times or more. In DNA form, the CDR3 reads TGTGCCTGGAGCGGGACAGGCCCCGGGGAGCTGTTTTTT. Its translation is CAWSGTGPGELFF. J is TRBJ2-2 and V is TRBV30; 8 bases fit TRBD1. Germline V gene sequence: CDR1 GTSNPN, CDR2 SVGIG (reference sequence). V shed 3 bases and J 6 bases; nucleotides not matched to a gene: 3. The CDR3 has 13 amino acids.

This clone was seen only a few times. The CDR3 here is CASSEAGTGGTEAFF. CDR3 nucleotide sequence: TGTGCCAGCAGTGAAGCGGGGACAGGGGGCACTGAAGCTTTCTTT. This chain connects TRBV6-1 to TRBJ1-1, with 11 bases matching TRBD1. The CDR3 is 15 residues long. The trim removed 0 bases at V and 4 bases at J, leaving 1 base unmatched. The V gene's germline CDR1 is MNHNS and CDR2 SASEGT.

This chain uses TRBV6-2 or TRBV6-3 with TRBJ2-1, with 9 bases matching TRBD2. CDR3 size: 16 residues. Per the germline V gene, CDR1 is MNHEY and CDR2 is SVGEGT. Trimming removed 6 bases from V and 7 bases from J; junction bases left unmatched: 13. As DNA, the CDR3 is TGTGCCAGCAGGCCGCAGGGTAGCGGGAGTAAAAATGAGCAGTTCTTC. Translating gives CASRPQGSGSKNEQFF.

The V and J genes are TRBV5-1 and TRBJ1-1; perhaps TRBD1 as D (6 bases). V was trimmed by 2 bases and J by 2 bases, leaving 13 bases between them. CDR3 length: 15 residues. From germline, CDR1 is SGHRS and CDR2 YFSETQ. CDR3 nucleotides: TGCGCCAGCAGCTTAGGGGGGGCCCGAAACACTGAAGCTTTCTTT. This codes for CASSLGGARNTEAFF. Looking up the rest from reference TRBV5-1 and TRBJ1-1 gives the full variable domain: KAGVTQTPRYLIKTRGQQVTLSCSPISGHRSVSWYQQTPGQGLQFLFEYFSETQRNKGNFPGRFSGRQFSNSRSEMNVSTLELGDSALYLCASSLGGARNTEAFFGQGTRLTVV.

Note on this clone: This is likely a read error, given that the CDR3 carries no conserved phenylalanine or tryptophan at its end. The genes are TRBV2 and TRBJ2-1; no reliable D call. V shed 6 bases and J shed 9 bases, with 18 bases lying between them. The CDR3 contains 14 residues. Per germline, CDR1 SNHLY and CDR2 FYNNEI. This CDR3 reads CASSVYRGLSEQFS. The CDR3 nucleotides are TGTGCCAGCAGCGTGTACAGAGGATTGAGTGAGCAGTTCTCC.

The rearrangement uses TRBV5-1 and TRBJ2-7, with 12 positions matching TRBD2. The CDR3 loop spans 15 amino acids. In germline, CDR1 is SGHRS, CDR2 YFSETQ. After removal of 6 bases from V and 6 bases from J, the junction contained 10 bases not matched to a gene. The CDR3 loop is CASNPRTSGEGEQYF. The CDR3 bases are TGCGCCAGCAACCCCAGGACTAGCGGGGAGGGCGAGCAGTACTTC.

This clone came up many times. This chain links TRBV27 with TRBJ1-1; 11 nucleotides align to TRBD1. The CDR3 covers 16 residues. After removal of 5 bases from V and 6 bases from J, the junction contained 11 bases not matched to a gene. Germline lookup yields CDR1 MNHEY and CDR2 SMNVEV (reference sequence). The CDR3, as DNA: TGTGCCAGCAGTAACCGGGACAGGGGGTTAACCGCTGAAGCTTTCTTT. Translation: CASSNRDRGLTAEAFF.

The rearrangement links TRBV7-9 to TRBJ1-3; D call uncertain. CDR1 and CDR2 from the germline V gene are SEHNR and FQNEAQ (reference sequence). The CDR3 runs 16 residues. V lost 5 bases and J 0 bases, leaving 14 bases between the germline ends. The DNA for the CDR3 is TGTGCCAGCAGCCCCGGGCCCCGGCCCTCTGGAAACACCATATATTTT. Encoded protein: CASSPGPRPSGNTIYF. Looking up the rest from reference TRBV7-9 and TRBJ1-3 gives the full variable domain: DTGVSQNPRHKITKRGQNVTFRCDPISEHNRLYWYRQTLGQGPEFLTYFQNEAQLEKSRLLSDRFSAERPKGSFSTLEIQRTEQGDSAMYLCASSPGPRPSGNTIYFGEGSWLTVV.

The chain links TRBV20-1 to TRBJ1-4; tentatively, D is TRBD1 (5 bases). Trimming removed 3 bases at V and 8 bases at J, with 13 bases between. Germline assignment: CDR1 DFQATT and CDR2 SNEGSKA (reference sequence). The CDR3 consists of 13 residues. CDR3 region: CSASFQAGEKLFF. The CDR3 bases are TGCAGTGCTAGTTTTCAGGCAGGGGAAAAACTGTTTTTT.

This clone has a count of ten or more. The rearrangement joins TRBV5-1 to TRBJ1-2; possibly TRBD1 for D (6 bases). CDR1 is SGHRS and CDR2 is YFSETQ in the germline V gene. Between the trimmed V and J ends, which lost 0 bases and 7 bases, there was a span of 22 bases. CDR3 length equals 17 residues. The CDR3 loop is CASSLGSSLNRASGYTF. In DNA form, the CDR3 reads TGCGCCAGCAGCTTGGGGTCCTCGTTGAACAGGGCCTCTGGCTACACCTTC.

This clone was picked up many times. The rearrangement links TRBV28 to TRBJ2-7, with a tentative D call TRBD1 (6 bases). The CDR3 sequence is 14 residues long. Trimming stripped 3 bases from V and 2 bases from J, with 11 bases between. CDR1 and CDR2 from the germline V gene are MDHEN and SYDVKM. The DNA of the CDR3 is TGTGCCAGCAGTTTCCCGGACAGCCCCTACGAGCAGTACTTC. Residues: CASSFPDSPYEQYF.

This clone has at least ten counts. The rearrangement uses TRBV28 and TRBJ1-4, with D maybe TRBD1 (6 bases). CDR3 length equals 17 residues. Germline V gives CDR1 MDHEN, CDR2 SYDVKM. Deletions cut 3 bases from V and 0 bases from J, with 14 bases between. For the CDR3, the DNA is TGTGCCAGCAGTTTTTGGCAGGGGATTCCAACTAATGAAAAACTGTTTTTT. Its protein product is CASSFWQGIPTNEKLFF.

At least ten counts were recorded for this clone. The V call is TRBV10-1, the J call TRBJ2-5; TRBD2 might be the D (6 bases). The CDR3 is 13 amino acids. V was shortened by 0 bases and J by 6 bases, with 8 bases between the two germline ends. Germline V gene data show CDR1 as WNHNN and CDR2 as SYGVQD (reference sequence). DNA for the CDR3: TGCGCCAGCAGTGAGTCGGGGGGTAAGACCCAGTACTTC. Translation: CASSESGGKTQYF.

The sample holds many counts of this clone. The rearrangement joins TRBV4-2 to TRBJ2-7; possibly TRBD2 for D (6 bases). Germline CDR1 and CDR2: LGHNA and YNFKEQ. The CDR3 contains 16 residues. Trimming removed 4 bases at V and 3 bases at J, with 19 bases between. The CDR3 region is CASSPGVPGEDYEQYF. The CDR3 DNA is TGTGCCAGCAGCCCAGGCGTGCCGGGAGAGGACTACGAGCAGTACTTC.

This clone was observed at least ten times. This chain links TRBV6-1 with TRBJ2-5, with D maybe TRBD1 (5 bases). V gave up 6 bases and J gave up 5 bases, with 13 bases separating them. The CDR3 consists of 13 residues. Looked up from germline, CDR1 is MNHNS and CDR2 is SASEGT. The CDR3 bases are TGTGCCAGCAGCCCAGGGATTTGGGAGACCCAGTACTTC. Its protein product is CASSPGIWETQYF.

This clone was counted ten times or more. The chain couples TRBV27 to TRBJ2-2, with D unclear. V lost 3 bases, J lost 8 bases, and 4 bases lay in between. The CDR3 spans 11 residues. Germline CDR1 is MNHEY and CDR2 is SMNVEV (reference sequence). The chain's CDR3 is CASSFLGELFF. The CDR3 DNA sequence: TGTGCCAGCAGTTTTTTAGGGGAGCTGTTTTTT.

This clone was detected ten times or more. The rearrangement uses TRBV4-1 and TRBJ2-7; 7 positions agree with TRBD1. With V trimmed by 1 base and J by 5 bases, 14 bases remained unmatched. Germline lookup yields CDR1 MGHRA and CDR2 YSYEKL. The CDR3 covers 17 residues. In DNA, the CDR3 is TGCGCCAGCAGCCAAGCCGACTTAGTGGACAGGTCCCACGAGCAGTACTTC. Translation gives CASSQADLVDRSHEQYF.

This clone came up many times. The chain couples TRBV11-2 to TRBJ2-2; TRBD1 aligns across 7 bases. The CDR3 has 16 residues. Germline V gene lookup returns CDR1 SGHAT and CDR2 FQNNGV. Trimming removed 1 base from V and 5 bases from J; junction bases left unmatched: 7. The chain's CDR3 is CASSLVPGGGTGELFF. As DNA, the CDR3 is TGTGCCAGCAGCTTAGTCCCAGGGGGTGGGACCGGGGAGCTGTTTTTT.

J is TRBJ2-7 and V is TRBV7-2; 7 bases fit TRBD2. This CDR3 comprises 15 residues. The germline V gene encodes CDR1 SGHTA and CDR2 FQGNSA. J was trimmed by 3 bases and V by 1 base; bases with no gene match: 6. The chain's CDR3 is CASSLGGGTIYEQYF. Written as DNA, the CDR3 is TGTGCCAGCAGCTTAGGGGGGGGGACTATCTACGAGCAGTACTTC. The whole variable domain, remainder taken from reference TRBV7-2 and TRBJ2-7, is GAGVSQSPSNKVTEKGKDVELRCDPISGHTALYWYRQSLGQGLEFLIYFQGNSAPDKSGLPSDRFSAERTGGSVSTLTIQRTQQEDSAVYLCASSLGGGTIYEQYFGPGTRLTVT.

There are a few counts of this clone. A much larger clone differs by one base, so this may be a read error. The genes are TRBV6-4 and TRBJ2-2; D uncertain. Trimming took off 5 bases at V and 7 bases at J, with 11 bases between the two ends. Germline CDR1 is MRHNA and CDR2 is SNTAGT. The CDR3 runs to 13 residues. Here the CDR3 DNA reads TGTGCCAGCAGTAGCTCGGACGGCGGGGAGCTGTTTTTT. Protein product: CASSSSDGGELFF.

This clone was detected a few times. The CDR3 is CASSYWDRGPQPQHF. For the CDR3, the DNA is TGTGCCAGCAGTTACTGGGACAGGGGACCTCAGCCCCAGCATTTT. The J gene is TRBJ1-5, the V gene TRBV6-2 or TRBV6-3; 10 nucleotides align to TRBD1. V lost 1 base and J lost 6; bases outside the gene matches: 3. The length of the CDR3 is 15 residues. Germline values: CDR1 MNHEY, CDR2 SVGEGT.

This clone was found many times. The genes are TRBV11-2 and TRBJ2-7, with 8 positions matching TRBD2. This CDR3 is 18 amino acids long. Germline trimming cut 1 base from V and 0 bases from J; bases unmatched to any gene: 11. Germline values: CDR1 SGHAT, CDR2 FQNNGV. The CDR3 DNA sequence: TGTGCCAGCAGCTTAGGGGTTCGGGCGGGAGGAATCTCCTACGAGCAGTACTTC. Its protein product is CASSLGVRAGGISYEQYF.

This clone has just a few counts. The chain carries TRBV19 and TRBJ1-4; 10 bases align to TRBD1. The CDR3 is made up of 14 amino acids. V was pared by 7 bases and J by 5 bases, with 4 bases of the junction left unmatched. Germline CDR1 LNHDA, CDR2 SQIVND (reference sequence). The DNA for the CDR3 is TGTGCCAGTACCAGACAGGGGGCAAATGAAAAACTGTTTTTT. It encodes CASTRQGANEKLFF. The entire variable domain, with the rest obtained from reference TRBV19 and TRBJ1-4, is as follows: DGGITQSPKYLFRKEGQNVTLSCEQNLNHDAMYWYRQDPGQGLRLIYYSQIVNDFQKGDIAEGYSVSREKKESFPLTVTSAQKNPTAFYLCASTRQGANEKLFFGSGTQLSVL.

This clone was counted ten times or more. This chain connects TRBV9 to TRBJ2-2; 10 bases map to TRBD1. CDR3 length equals 16 residues. Germline CDR1 is SGDLS and CDR2 is YYNGEE. V lost 0 bases, J lost 3 bases, and 2 bases stayed unmatched. DNA of the CDR3: TGTGCCAGCAGCGTAGGACAGGGGGCGTACACCGGGGAGCTGTTTTTT. Protein sequence: CASSVGQGAYTGELFF.